The T cell receptor (beta chain) described here comes from a study of blood T cell repertoires in COVID-19. Study-wide background: The study drew acute and convalescent COVID-19 samples from the United States, Italy and Spain. T cells, B-cell-depleted T cells, or PBMCs supplied cDNA or gDNA.

The germline gives CDR1 SEHNR, CDR2 FQNEAQ (reference sequence). V was clipped by 7 bases and J by 2 bases, with 17 bases between them. The CDR3 has 15 residues. Original handling: Amplification with reference gene primers provided the estimates of nucleated cell counts. TCRdb's table, derived via immunoSEQ multiplex PCR, lists solely in-frame clones and lacks some. That table furnishes V, J and clone size, whereas the DNA furnished D and trimming. The sample holds around 260,000 clones, about four fifths seen once. V gene TRBV7-9 combines with J gene TRBJ1-2; D possibly corresponds to TRBD1 (6 bases). Sequencing used peripheral blood. This receptor was taken from a woman in her forties or fifties who had recovered from COVID-19. The CDR3 reads CASIDQGMTNYGYTF. In DNA form, the CDR3 reads TGTGCCAGCATCGATCAGGGGATGACGAACTATGGCTACACCTTC.